Shown below are 27 T cell receptor beta chains from a single sample sequenced in a study of shared clonotypes between healthy human individuals (dated by TCRdb to about 2020). Libraries were built with the immunoSEQ multiplex PCR assay. The immuneACCESS repertoire file appears here via TCRdb, limited to in-frame rearrangements. These files lack a portion of the clones; in checked studies, under half of the deficit traces to unresolved V genes, and the cause of the others is not known. The sample table lists some 980,000 clones, less than 85% of them with a count of one. 1.5% of the sample is held by the ten biggest clonotypes. Sequenced material: memory CD4+ T cells sorted from blood. The sample's cell subset or site, from its label and the paper: CD45RA-negative fraction. These receptors were taken from a man younger than 35 in good health.

Here the CDR3 reads CASSSKRDIQETQYF. In DNA form, the CDR3 reads TGTGCCAGCAGTTCAAAGCGGGACATCCAAGAGACCCAGTACTTC. The genes are TRBV28 and TRBJ2-5, with D maybe TRBD2 (7 bases). The CDR3 covers 15 residues. The germline V and J ends were trimmed by 4 bases and 1 base, with 13 bases remaining between them. Per germline, CDR1 MDHEN and CDR2 SYDVKM.

The chain recombines TRBV27 with TRBJ2-7; TRBD2 matches 12 bases. CDR1 and CDR2 (germline): MNHEY, SMNVEV (reference sequence). V lost 8 bases, J lost 2 bases, and 10 bases stayed unmatched. This CDR3 has 16 amino acids. DNA of the CDR3: TGTGCCAGCGGCCTACTAGCGGGGGGATCCCCCTACGAGCAGTACTTC. The encoded protein is CASGLLAGGSPYEQYF.

The chain joins TRBV6-1 to TRBJ2-2; D uncertain. The V and J ends lost 4 bases and 0 bases respectively, with 9 bases between them. CDR1 MNHNS and CDR2 SASEGT come from the germline V gene. This CDR3 spans 15 amino acids. In nucleotides, the CDR3 is TGTGCCAGCAGTGTTGATACATCGAACACCGGGGAGCTGTTTTTT. It specifies CASSVDTSNTGELFF.

DNA for the CDR3: TGTGCCAGCTCACCAAGGGACAGGCCATCCTACGAGCAGTACTTC. Translation gives CASSPRDRPSYEQYF. The rearrangement links TRBV18 to TRBJ2-7, with 8 bases identical to TRBD1. V gave up 2 bases and J gave up 1 base; unmatched junction bases: 4. Germline V gene data show CDR1 as KGHSH and CDR2 as LQKENI. The CDR3 consists of 15 residues.

This clone has only a few counts. V usage is TRBV5-1 and J usage is TRBJ2-3; D is perhaps TRBD1 or TRBD2 (5 bases each). The CDR3 is 16 amino acids. Germline V gene sequence: CDR1 SGHRS, CDR2 YFSETQ. Trimming removed 0 bases at V and 1 base at J, with 12 bases between. CDR3 sequence (DNA): TGCGCCAGCAGCTTGGCTGGGGGTGACGGCACAGATACGCAGTATTTT. Its translation: CASSLAGGDGTDTQYF.

As to this clone: The same CDR3 arises from other DNA sequences in this sample as well. This rearrangement joins TRBV5-1 to TRBJ1-6; the D gene is possibly TRBD1 (5 bases). CDR3 length: 15 residues. The germline CDR1 and CDR2 sequences are SGHRS and YFSETQ. V lost 1 base to trimming and J lost 0 bases, with 5 bases between them. The DNA for the CDR3 is TGCGCCAGCAGCTTGCAGGGCTCCTATAATTCACCCCTCCACTTT. It specifies CASSLQGSYNSPLHF.

Regarding this clone: A read error is the likely source, as a far larger clone sits one nucleotide away. The chain employs TRBV10-2 and TRBJ1-1; a possible D gene is TRBD1 (6 bases). CDR3 length: 12 amino acids. Trimming removed 8 bases from V and 1 base from J, with 8 bases in between. The germline gives CDR1 WSHSY, CDR2 SAAADI. CDR3 residues: CASGRGNTEAFF. CDR3 sequence (DNA): TGCGCCAGCGGCAGGGGGAACACTGAAGCTTTCTTT.

A note on this clone: Other DNA sequences in this specimen translate into the identical CDR3. J is TRBJ2-1 and V is TRBV5-6; D may be TRBD1 (5 bases). The germline V and J ends were trimmed by 2 bases and 4 bases, with 7 bases remaining between them. There are 13 residues in the CDR3. CDR1 is SGHDT, CDR2 YYEEEE, per germline. The CDR3 is CASSLGQYNEQFF. For the CDR3, the DNA is TGTGCCAGCAGCTTAGGACAATACAATGAGCAGTTCTTC.

As to this clone: An end of the junction does not agree with germline; a read error may underlie this. The CDR3 protein is CASSVQARVEEAQYF. CDR3 coding DNA: TGTGCCAGCAGCGTTCAGGCCAGGGTGGAAGAGGCCCAGTACTTC. The chain combines TRBV9 with TRBJ2-5, with D possibly matching TRBD1 (5 bases). Germline-derived CDR1 and CDR2 are SGDLS and YYNGEE. CDR3 size: 15 residues. The variable domain in full, with the rest retrieved from reference TRBV9 and TRBJ2-5, is DSGVTQTPKHLITATGQRVTLRCSPRSGDLSVYWYQQSLDQGLQFLIQYYNGEERAKGNILERFSAQQFPDLHSELNLSSLELGDSALYFCASSVQARVEEAQYFGPGTRLLVL.

The rearrangement joins TRBV5-6 to TRBJ2-5; 12 nucleotides agree with TRBD2. Per the germline V gene, CDR1 is SGHDT and CDR2 is YYEEEE. The CDR3 extends over 12 amino acids. The V gene end was trimmed by 0 bases and the J gene end by 14 bases; junction bases not matched to a gene: 2. CDR3 in amino acids: CASSLGLAGEYF. The DNA for the CDR3 is TGTGCCAGCAGCTTGGGACTAGCGGGGGAATACTTC. The entire variable domain, with the rest obtained from reference TRBV5-6 and TRBJ2-5, is as follows: DAGVTQSPTHLIKTRGQQVTLRCSPKSGHDTVSWYQQALGQGPQFIFQYYEEEERQRGNFPDRFSGHQFPNYSSELNVNALLLGDSALYLCASSLGLAGEYFGPGTRLLVL.

About this clone: This sample also contains other DNA sequences that code for the same CDR3. V usage is TRBV18 and J usage is TRBJ1-2; D call uncertain. V gave up 3 bases and J gave up 5 bases, with 10 bases separating them. Germline V lookup: CDR1 KGHSH, CDR2 LQKENI. The length of the CDR3 is 13 residues. In nucleotides, the CDR3 is TGTGCCAGCTCACCCGGGGAAGGGTATGGCTACACCTTC. Amino acid sequence: CASSPGEGYGYTF.

This clone was counted only a few times. CDR3 region: CASSVDSKAGELFF. The CDR3 nucleotides read TGTGCCAGCAGCGTGGACTCGAAGGCCGGGGAGCTGTTTTTT. The rearrangement joins TRBV9 to TRBJ2-2; D might be TRBD2 (5 bases). The germline CDR1 and CDR2 sequences are SGDLS and YYNGEE. The length of the CDR3 is 14 residues. V was trimmed by 2 bases and J by 6 bases, leaving 11 bases between them.

A few counts support this clone. Mismatch with germline at one junction end may stem from a read error. This rearrangement joins TRBV7-2 to TRBJ1-1; no reliable D call. The germline gives CDR1 SGHTA, CDR2 FQGNSA. The CDR3 sequence is 11 residues long. CDR3 bases: TGTGCCAGCAGCTTGTATTTACATATCTCCTTT. It specifies CASSLYLHISF.

CDR3 residues: CASSPEGLWTQRAGYTF. CDR3 nucleotide sequence: TGTGCCAGCAGCCCCGAGGGGTTGTGGACTCAACGGGCCGGCTACACCTTC. This chain links TRBV7-9 with TRBJ1-2; tentative D call: TRBD1 (5 bases). This CDR3 has 17 residues. V shed 5 bases and J shed 8 bases, with 27 bases lying between them. CDR1 is SEHNR, CDR2 FQNEAQ, per germline (reference sequence).

This clone was counted a single time. V is TRBV2 and J is TRBJ1-1; no clear D. This CDR3 is built from 13 residues. The germline V and J ends were trimmed by 0 bases and 9 bases, with 11 bases remaining between them. The germline CDR1 and CDR2 sequences are SNHLY and FYNNEI. As DNA, the CDR3 is TGTGCCAGCAGTGAAGCGGGGTCTAAAAAAGCTTTCTTT. This encodes CASSEAGSKKAFF.

V and J are TRBV6-1 and TRBJ2-2; no clear D. The CDR3 extends over 15 amino acids. V was pared by 1 base and J by 2 bases, with 8 bases between. Germline CDR1 MNHNS, CDR2 SASEGT. This CDR3 reads CASSEGNRNTGELFF. The CDR3 DNA follows: TGTGCCAGCAGTGAAGGGAACAGAAACACCGGGGAGCTGTTTTTT.

This sequence joins TRBV28 and TRBJ2-7; D perhaps matches TRBD2 (7 bases). V was cut by 6 bases and J by 7 bases, with 19 bases left in between. The CDR3 loop spans 14 amino acids. The germline V gene encodes CDR1 MDHEN and CDR2 SYDVKM. CDR3 loop: CASRAGANQPEQYF. CDR3 in DNA: TGTGCCAGCAGGGCGGGGGCTAACCAACCGGAGCAGTACTTC.

This clone was observed a few times. V and J are TRBV2 and TRBJ1-2, with D maybe TRBD1 (5 bases). Germline values: CDR1 SNHLY, CDR2 FYNNEI. Trimming shortened V by 1 base and J by 8 bases, and 14 bases separated the two germline ends. The CDR3 is 14 amino acids. CDR3 nucleotide sequence: TGTGCCAGCAGTGAAGTCAGGGATTGGTCGGGCTACACCTTC. This encodes CASSEVRDWSGYTF.

As DNA, the CDR3 is TGCGCCAGCAGCGTCGGAAAGGGTGGGAGGGAGACCCAGTACTTC. Its translation: CASSVGKGGRETQYF. This chain links TRBV5-1 with TRBJ2-5; D possibly corresponds to TRBD2 (6 bases). The germline V gene encodes CDR1 SGHRS and CDR2 YFSETQ. V gave up 4 bases and J gave up 5 bases, with 18 bases separating them. CDR3 size: 15 residues.

This clone was observed a handful of times. This chain uses TRBV18 with TRBJ1-6; D not certain. The CDR3 loop spans 15 amino acids. Trimming pared 4 bases from V and 6 bases from J, leaving 13 bases between. CDR1 is KGHSH and CDR2 is LQKENI in the germline V gene. CDR3 DNA: TGTGCCAGCTCACTAAATGAACCCCCTAATTCACCCCTCCACTTT. It is translated as CASSLNEPPNSPLHF. Full variable domain (rest looked up from reference TRBV18 and TRBJ1-6): NAGVMQNPRHLVRRRGQEARLRCSPMKGHSHVYWYRQLPEEGLKFMVYLQKENIIDESGMPKERFSAEFPKEGPSILRIQQVVRGDSAAYFCASSLNEPPNSPLHFGNGTRLTVT.

The V and J genes are TRBV30 and TRBJ2-7; 8 nucleotides align to TRBD1. CDR1 and CDR2 from the germline V gene are GTSNPN and SVGIG (reference sequence). This CDR3 is built from 15 residues. V lost 2 bases to trimming and J lost 2 bases; unmatched junction nucleotides: 8. The CDR3 sequence: CAWSKQGAITYEQYF. CDR3 coding DNA: TGTGCCTGGAGTAAGCAGGGGGCGATCACCTACGAGCAGTACTTC.

The chain carries TRBV5-1 and TRBJ1-4; D remains unclear. Germline CDR1 reads SGHRS; CDR2 reads YFSETQ. This CDR3 comprises 14 residues. V was pared by 3 bases and J by 5 bases, with 11 bases between. Here the CDR3 reads CASSSYAGNEKLFF. CDR3 sequence (DNA): TGCGCCAGCAGCTCCTACGCGGGCAATGAAAAACTGTTTTTT.

The chain joins TRBV7-9 to TRBJ2-7, with 7 bases matching TRBD2. This CDR3 is built from 13 residues. V trimming: 0 bases; J trimming: 8 bases; junction bases outside the gene matches: 4. The germline V gene has CDR1 SEHNR and CDR2 FQNEAQ (reference sequence). The CDR3 nucleotides read TGTGCCAGCAGCTTAGCGGGGGACTATAAGCAGTACTTC. Residues: CASSLAGDYKQYF.

This clone was observed a few times. V gene TRBV21-1 combines with J gene TRBJ1-1; the table's D call of TRBD1 was not tested on the DNA. TRBV21-1 is designated a pseudogene. CDR3 length: 16 amino acids. The CDR3 DNA reads TGTGCCAGCACCCACTGGGACAGCCACATGAACACTGAAGCTTTCTTT. Translating it yields CASTHWDSHMNTEAFF.

The chain uses TRBV7-3 and TRBJ2-5; a possible D gene is TRBD1 (5 bases). Trimming took 0 bases from V and 3 from J, leaving 8 bases between them. The V gene's germline CDR1 is SGHTA and CDR2 FQGTGA. The CDR3 is made up of 14 amino acids. The CDR3 loop reads CASSLTGQKETQYF. Written as DNA, the CDR3 is TGTGCCAGCAGCTTAACGGGGCAGAAAGAGACCCAGTACTTC.

This clone was observed a few times. V usage is TRBV2 and J usage is TRBJ2-1; tentative D call: TRBD2 (6 bases). Trimming cost V 7 bases and J 0 bases, with 13 bases left between them. Germline V gives CDR1 SNHLY, CDR2 FYNNEI. The CDR3 totals 15 residues. The chain's CDR3 is CASTWMGGSYNEQFF. CDR3 coding DNA: TGTGCCAGCACTTGGATGGGGGGCTCCTACAATGAGCAGTTCTTC.

V is TRBV20-1 and J is TRBJ2-1; D call uncertain. The ends were cut back, 3 bases at V and 15 bases at J, with 15 bases in the middle. The germline V gene has CDR1 DFQATT and CDR2 SNEGSKA (reference sequence). CDR3 length: 11 amino acids. The CDR3 here is CSASVETGRFF. The CDR3 coding sequence is TGCAGTGCTAGCGTGGAAACCGGGCGGTTCTTC.